Shown below are 23 T cell receptor beta chains from a single sample sequenced in a study of T-cell reconstitution after alpha-beta-depleted transplantation in children. The library targeted TCRbeta and was prepared with unique molecular identifiers. MiXCR, applied by TCRdb to the PCR reads, yields one record per CDR3 protein. The sample consists of some 520,000 distinct CDR3 sequences, roughly 33% of them appearing once. The sequenced sample was PBMCs from the stem cell graft donor, obtained from the stem cell graft. These receptor sequences come from a human donor who donated a stem cell graft to a child with aplastic anemia.

The genes are TRBV7-2 and TRBJ1-4; D unclear. The CDR3 length is 12 residues. Germline CDR1 is SGHTA and CDR2 is FQGNSA. The V end was cut by 3 bases, the J end by 8 bases, with 7 bases between. The chain's CDR3 is CASSFVGEKLFF. As DNA, the CDR3 is TGTGCCAGCAGCTTCGTGGGGGAAAAACTGTTTTTT.

This clonotype was counted a few times. The V and J genes are TRBV7-2 and TRBJ2-5; D not certain. The germline CDR1 and CDR2 sequences are SGHTA and FQGNSA. This CDR3 comprises 15 residues. The ends were cut back, 6 bases at V and 9 bases at J, with 23 bases in the middle. The CDR3 coding sequence is TGTGCCAGCAGAAGACCGGGCCCCCCGGATCGGGCCCAGTACTTC. It translates to CASRRPGPPDRAQYF.

This chain uses TRBV12-3 or TRBV12-4 with TRBJ2-7; TRBD1 matches 8 bases. This CDR3 is built from 14 residues. V was clipped by 6 bases and J by 2 bases; unmatched bases: 6. The CDR3, as DNA: TGTGCCAGCAGATTACTGGGACAGGCCTACGAGCAGTACTTC. Translation gives CASRLLGQAYEQYF.

The chain is built from TRBV29-1 and TRBJ1-1; TRBD1 agrees at 7 bases. Trimming took 7 bases from V and 4 from J; bases not matched to a gene: 12. The CDR3 extends over 14 amino acids. The germline V gene encodes CDR1 SQVTM and CDR2 ANQGSEA. Here the CDR3 reads CSGGNRGGGTEAFF. CDR3 bases: TGCAGCGGCGGAAACAGGGGAGGGGGCACTGAAGCTTTCTTT.

The chain links TRBV7-2 to TRBJ1-2; no firm D call. The length of the CDR3 is 15 residues. Trimming took off 1 base at V and 1 base at J, with 10 bases between the two ends. Looked up from germline, CDR1 is SGHTA and CDR2 is FQGNSA. CDR3 sequence reads: CASSLEGNFNYGYTF. CDR3 nucleotides: TGTGCCAGCAGCTTAGAAGGGAACTTTAACTATGGCTACACCTTC. Filled out from reference TRBV7-2 and TRBJ1-2, the complete variable domain reads GAGVSQSPSNKVTEKGKDVELRCDPISGHTALYWYRQSLGQGLEFLIYFQGNSAPDKSGLPSDRFSAERTGGSVSTLTIQRTQQEDSAVYLCASSLEGNFNYGYTFGSGTRLTVV.

This chain connects TRBV7-8 to TRBJ1-2; possibly TRBD1 for D (6 bases). Trimming took 5 bases from V and 2 from J, leaving 12 bases between them. The V gene's germline CDR1 is SGHVS and CDR2 FQNEAQ. The CDR3 runs to 14 residues. The chain's CDR3 is CASSPRTANYGYTF. Here the CDR3 DNA reads TGTGCCAGCAGCCCTAGGACAGCAAACTATGGCTACACCTTC.

J is TRBJ2-6 and V is TRBV20-1; weak D call: TRBD2 (5 bases). Germline lookup yields CDR1 DFQATT and CDR2 SNEGSKA (reference sequence). This CDR3 has 17 residues. CDR3 bases: TGCTGCGCTAGAGTACGGGGATCGATAGGTGGGGCCAACGTCCTGACTTTC. The encoded protein is CCARVRGSIGGANVLTF.

The chain links TRBV27 to TRBJ2-3; 8 positions match TRBD2. This CDR3 spans 17 amino acids. The J segment lost 5 bases and the V segment lost 2 bases, leaving 12 bases of the junction unmatched. CDR1 and CDR2 from the germline V gene are MNHEY and SMNVEV (reference sequence). CDR3 in amino acids: CASSLLSSGRTEDTQYF. DNA of the CDR3: TGTGCCAGCAGTTTACTTTCCAGCGGGAGAACGGAAGATACGCAGTATTTT.

This chain links TRBV7-9 with TRBJ1-1; D is undetermined. This CDR3 is built from 13 residues. Trimming removed 0 bases at V and 5 bases at J, with 7 bases between. Germline CDR1 is SEHNR and CDR2 is FQNEAQ (reference sequence). CDR3 region: CASSLARRTEAFF. The CDR3 bases are TGTGCCAGCAGCTTAGCCAGGAGGACTGAAGCTTTCTTT.

This clonotype was observed a few times. This chain links TRBV20-1 with TRBJ2-7, with D perhaps TRBD1 (6 bases). V lost 3 bases and J 2 bases, leaving 14 bases between the germline ends. The CDR3 runs 14 residues. CDR1 and CDR2 (germline): DFQATT, SNEGSKA (reference sequence). CDR3 region: CSASPGTYTYEQYF. The CDR3 bases are TGCAGTGCTAGCCCCGGGACATATACCTACGAGCAGTACTTC.

This clonotype showed up just a few times. V gene TRBV20-1 combines with J gene TRBJ2-3; 10 nucleotides match TRBD1. CDR3 length: 14 amino acids. V lost 6 bases, J lost 3 bases, and 6 bases stayed unmatched. CDR1 is DFQATT and CDR2 is SNEGSKA in the germline V gene (reference sequence). CDR3: CSALDRGGTDTQYF. CDR3 bases: TGCAGTGCATTGGACAGGGGGGGGACAGATACGCAGTATTTT.

This clonotype came up many times. The chain links TRBV20-1 to TRBJ2-1; TRBD2 might be the D (5 bases). From germline, CDR1 is DFQATT and CDR2 SNEGSKA (reference sequence). This CDR3 spans 12 amino acids. With 0 bases removed from V and 10 bases from J, the gap between germline ends came to 10 bases. This CDR3 reads CSARDLKREQFF. CDR3 nucleotides: TGCAGTGCTAGAGATCTAAAGCGGGAGCAGTTCTTC.

V usage is TRBV13 and J usage is TRBJ1-2; possible D gene TRBD1, 5 bases. Looked up from germline, CDR1 is PRHDT and CDR2 is FYEKMQ (reference sequence). This CDR3 comprises 17 residues. Trimming took off 1 base at V and 0 bases at J, with 15 bases between the two ends. CDR3 loop: CASSLVNKTDSNYGYTF. The CDR3, as DNA: TGTGCCAGCAGCTTAGTAAACAAGACAGATTCTAACTATGGCTACACCTTC.

Only a few counts were recorded for this clonotype. The J gene is TRBJ2-7, the V gene TRBV5-4; the match to TRBD2 covers 9 bases. Per germline, CDR1 SGHNT and CDR2 YYREEE (reference sequence). The CDR3 runs 17 residues. With 3 bases clipped from V and 1 base from J, the junction kept 11 bases outside the gene matches. Here the CDR3 reads CASSSPSASGRSYEQYF. The CDR3 DNA follows: TGTGCCAGCAGCTCCCCGTCGGCCAGCGGGAGGTCCTACGAGCAGTACTTC.

This clonotype was detected once. J is TRBJ1-5 and V is TRBV29-1, with TRBD1 matching 8 bases. This CDR3 spans 18 amino acids. Germline loops: CDR1 SQVTM, CDR2 ANQGSEA. Trimming took 3 bases from V and 0 from J; bases not matched to a gene: 13. The CDR3 nucleotides are TGCAGCGTTGACCGATCCGGGACAGGCGGTACTAGCAATCAGCCCCAGCATTTT. It codes for CSVDRSGTGGTSNQPQHF.

The table lists this clonotype with a few counts. This sequence joins TRBV29-1 and TRBJ2-7, with D possibly being TRBD1 (5 bases). The germline V gene encodes CDR1 SQVTM and CDR2 ANQGSEA. V lost 6 bases and J 3 bases, leaving 12 bases between the germline ends. The length of the CDR3 is 12 residues. The CDR3 sequence is CSVQTESYEQYV. Written as DNA, the CDR3 is TGCAGCGTGCAGACAGAGAGCTACGAGCAGTACGTC.

The chain links TRBV29-1 to TRBJ2-1; D ambiguous. Germline values: CDR1 SQVTM, CDR2 ANQGSEA. The CDR3 covers 9 residues. The V end was cut by 7 bases, the J end by 6 bases, with 4 bases between. CDR3 DNA sequence: TGCAGCGACTCCAATGAGCAGTTCTTC. Protein product: CSDSNEQFF.

The rearrangement joins TRBV28 to TRBJ1-4, with D hard to call. V lost 2 bases and J lost 4, with 5 bases in between. The germline CDR1 and CDR2 sequences are MDHEN and SYDVKM. The CDR3 is made up of 13 amino acids. The DNA for the CDR3 is TGTGCCAGCAGTTTAACCGTTAATGAAAAACTGTTTTTT. It is translated as CASSLTVNEKLFF.

This clonotype has just a few counts. V gene TRBV15 combines with J gene TRBJ1-2; 7 nucleotides align to TRBD1. Looked up from germline, CDR1 is LNHNV and CDR2 is YYDKDF (reference sequence). The length of the CDR3 is 15 residues. The ends lost 5 bases at V and 6 bases at J; junction bases unmatched: 12. CDR3 residues: CATSEGAGASDGYTF. The DNA of the CDR3 is TGTGCCACCAGCGAGGGGGCAGGGGCATCCGATGGCTACACCTTC.

V is TRBV7-8 and J is TRBJ1-4; D gene ambiguous. Germline-derived CDR1 and CDR2 are SGHVS and FQNEAQ. This CDR3 region has 16 residues. The ends were cut back, 2 bases at V and 0 bases at J, with 10 bases in the middle. The CDR3 nucleotides read TGTGCCAGCAGCTTAAGCACGGCGACAACTAATGAAAAACTGTTTTTT. This codes for CASSLSTATTNEKLFF. The complete variable domain, with remaining parts taken from reference TRBV7-8 and TRBJ1-4, reads GAGVSQSPRYKVAKRGQDVALRCDPISGHVSLFWYQQALGQGPEFLTYFQNEAQLDKSGLPSDRFFAERPEGSVSTLKIQRTQQEDSAVYLCASSLSTATTNEKLFFGSGTQLSVL.

This clonotype was counted only a few times. The V and J genes are TRBV29-1 and TRBJ2-5; D perhaps matches TRBD2 (5 bases). Deletions cut 3 bases from V and 3 bases from J, with 11 bases between. The CDR3 consists of 13 residues. Germline V CDR1 and CDR2: SQVTM, ANQGSEA. The CDR3 DNA reads TGCAGCGTTGAGGGAGCCGGAGAAGAGACCCAGTACTTC. It translates to CSVEGAGEETQYF.

This clonotype was seen a few times. This chain joins TRBV6-2 or TRBV6-3 and TRBJ2-3; a possible D gene is TRBD2 (6 bases). Per germline, CDR1 MNHEY and CDR2 SVGEGT. The germline V and J ends were trimmed by 6 bases and 3 bases, with 13 bases remaining between them. This CDR3 has 14 amino acids. The DNA for the CDR3 is TGTGCCAGCAGATCCGGGAGTGAGACAGATACGCAGTATTTT. Translation gives CASRSGSETDTQYF.

The chain links TRBV7-9 to TRBJ2-1; 9 bases map to TRBD2. Germline V gene data show CDR1 as SEHNR and CDR2 as FQNEAQ (reference sequence). V shed 4 bases and J 10 bases; nucleotides not matched to a gene: 8. The CDR3 extends over 14 amino acids. The CDR3 spells CASSSGGRAVEQFF. CDR3 bases: TGTGCCAGCAGCTCGGGCGGGAGGGCCGTGGAGCAGTTCTTC.